The clone carrying this TCR beta chain has ten or more counts. The target antigen is unknown. Generation of TCR beta libraries employed quantitative 5'-RACE incorporating molecular barcodes. TCRdb analysed the 5' RACE reads with MiXCR anew, one entry per CDR3 protein. This sample has roughly 490,000 distinct CDR3 sequences, with 5.3% found just once. The data are from a study of CD8 T cells in ankylosing spondylitis. The study, taken as a whole, reports: The study identified a TCR beta motif of several highly homologous variants that appeared characteristic of ankylosing spondylitis blood. Earlier reports found some motif variants in synovial fluid and blood in reactive arthritis. Matched ankylosing spondylitis synovial fluid reportedly contained a significantly enriched population of disease-linked clones.

The CDR3 has 14 amino acids. Deletions cut 3 bases from V and 5 bases from J, with 11 bases between. From germline, CDR1 is SGHTA and CDR2 FQGNSA. The receptor's source is a male donor with ankylosing spondylitis. What was sequenced was blood, either unsorted or a sorted T cell fraction (not recorded which). The genes are TRBV7-2 and TRBJ2-1; D is unresolved. The CDR3 sequence is CASSFTPGNNEQFF. DNA for the CDR3: TGTGCCAGCAGCTTTACTCCTGGGAACAATGAGCAGTTCTTC.